This is a list of T cell receptor beta chains from one sample in a study of blood T cell repertoires in COVID-19. Produced via immunoSEQ multiplex PCR; TCRdb's table is partial and in-frame only. The table records 490,000 or so clones, approximately 88% of them present only once. Sequencing was carried out using PBMCs or T cells enriched from blood (not recorded which). The source of these receptors is a woman aged 40 to 55 who had recovered from COVID-19. The CDR3 runs from the conserved cysteine through the conserved F or W.

TRBV10-2,CAASQLLTGGYYGYTF
TRBV5-1,CASSLTGGASTDTQYF
TRBV30,CASGQISYEQYF
TRBV11-2,CASSSHRKREYNEQYF
TRBV5-1,CASSSGTGMNTEAFF
TRBV5-1,CASSSYRQAPYNEQFF
TRBV5-8,CASSLERRNTEAFF
TRBV7-7,CASSLGGAGELFF
TRBV3-1/TRBV3-2,CASSQDPWANVLTF
TRBV5-1,CASSFQGREETQYF
TRBV12-3/TRBV12-4,CASTSDRTGELFF
TRBV2,CASSEQGYSNQPQHF
TRBV30,CAWIIIQGTEAFF
TRBV21-1,CASSKEVEDRGSNEQFF
TRBV19,CASSAQGGLSEAFF
TRBV19,CASSTRDRGSPYEQYF
TRBV10-3,CAISDREGARGSQPQHF
TRBV25-1,CASSTRTGVNEKLFF
TRBV11-3,CASSTPGDFKGPGYGYTF
TRBV5-1,CASRREGESTDTQYF
TRBV5-1,CASSTLAGVSYNEQFF
TRBV7-9,CASSYGGGTNEQFF
TRBV27,CAVGPYTGELFF
TRBV9,CASSVGSGEQFF
TRBV4-2,CASTPARGLAGVPGELFF
TRBV29-1,CSVETRIPEAFF
TRBV10-3,CAISATGADEKLFF
TRBV11-3,CASSLTLVGGISSSYNEQFF
TRBV7-9,CASSLPGQGINEQYF
TRBV7-6,CASSLVQGDGYTF
TRBV19,CASNDRGERAGELFF
TRBV25-1,CASSEGQINQPQHF
TRBV5-1,CASSLTSFNEQFF
TRBV3-1/TRBV3-2,CASSQGLAGYEQYF
TRBV7-2,CASSLFLNTDTQYF
TRBV2,CASSAGGVTYEQYF